This is a list of T cell receptor beta chains from one sample in a study of CD8 T cells in ankylosing spondylitis. Each CDR3 protein gets one entry after TCRdb re-called the 5' RACE reads with MiXCR. Found here are about 320,000 distinct CDR3 sequences, 11% of them singletons; the top ten hold roughly 9%. Input material: blood, either unsorted or a sorted T cell fraction (not recorded which). The receptors here all came from a female donor with ankylosing spondylitis or in good health (not recorded which). CDR3s include the opening cysteine and the closing phenylalanine or tryptophan. Each record gives: CDR3 length, clone size, D gene, V gene, J gene, CDR3 DNA, CDR3 protein. A D gene is named only where the DNA matches it firmly. The size of a clone is reported for some rows only, either as once, few or many, or as a class for expanded clones.

>14|many|-|TRBV20-1|TRBJ2-1
TGCAGTGCCGCCCTGGGGAGTGGGTACAATGAGCAGTTCTTC
CSAALGSGYNEQFF
>16|-|-|TRBV9|TRBJ1-1
TGTGCCAGCAGTGGGGGGTCGGGTGAGAAGAACACTGAAGCTTTCTTT
CASSGGSGEKNTEAFF
>12|-|-|TRBV20-1|TRBJ2-1
TGCAGTGCTAGAGACTCGTACAATGAGCAGTTCTTC
CSARDSYNEQFF
>15|-|-|TRBV7-9|TRBJ2-1
TGTGCCAGCAGCCAGACAGGACACCACTACAATGAGCAGTTCTTC
CASSQTGHHYNEQFF
>18|-|TRBD2|TRBV3-1|TRBJ2-3
TGTGCCAGCTGCCGGACTAGCGGGGGGCGGCGTGGCACAGATACGCAGTATTTT
CASCRTSGGRRGTDTQYF
>16|many|TRBD2|TRBV28|TRBJ2-2
TGTGCCAGCAGTTTCGCTCTAGCGGGGGGGATGAGGGAGCTGTTTTTT
CASSFALAGGMRELFF
>14|-|-|TRBV7-2|TRBJ2-7
TGTGCCAGCAGCCGTGACGGGTCGGCAAGCGAGCAGTACTTC
CASSRDGSASEQYF
>13|many|-|TRBV6-1|TRBJ2-1
TGTGCCAGCAGAGCTACAGCTTACAATGAGCAGTTCTTC
CASRATAYNEQFF
>13|many|TRBD1|TRBV29-1|TRBJ2-1
TGCAGCTCCTCCGGGACAGGGTACAATGAGCAGTTCTTC
CSSSGTGYNEQFF
>15|few|-|TRBV6-1|TRBJ2-7
TGTGCCAGCGCCCCCCAAGGGGGGAGTTTCCACGAGCAGTACTTC
CASAPQGGSFHEQYF
>15|few|-|TRBV5-5|TRBJ2-3
TGTGCCAGCAGCCCCGGAGGGGCCAACACAGATACGCAGTATTTT
CASSPGGANTDTQYF
>14|many|-|TRBV20-1|TRBJ1-5
TGCAGTGCGCAGGCCTCCAGGACCAATCAGCCCCAGCATTTT
CSAQASRTNQPQHF
>15|many|-|TRBV5-1|TRBJ1-6
TGCGCCAGCAGCTTGGGGGCGTTGGATAATTCACCCCTCCACTTT
CASSLGALDNSPLHF
>16|many|TRBD2|TRBV5-1|TRBJ2-7
TGCGCCAGCAGTCTGCAAGGGACTAGCGGAGGGTACGAGCAGTACTTC
CASSLQGTSGGYEQYF
>15|many|-|TRBV4-1|TRBJ1-2
TGCGCCAGCAGCCAAGAACAGGGAGTGATGTATGGCTACACCTTC
CASSQEQGVMYGYTF
>15|many|-|TRBV3-1|TRBJ2-3
TGTGCCAGCAGCCGTACAGGAATCCACACAGATACGCAGTATTTT
CASSRTGIHTDTQYF
>17|few|TRBD2|TRBV5-1|TRBJ2-7
TGCGCCAGCAGCTTGGTACCTAGCGGGGACACCTCCTACGAGCAGTACTTC
CASSLVPSGDTSYEQYF
>15|-|-|TRBV27|TRBJ2-2
TGTGCCAGCAGTATGCAGGGCCTTATCGCCGGGGAGCTGTTTTTT
CASSMQGLIAGELFF
>14|-|TRBD1|TRBV14|TRBJ1-1
TGTGCCAGCAGACCTCCGGGACAGCGGGTTGAAGCTTTCTTT
CASRPPGQRVEAFF
>17|many|-|TRBV12-3/TRBV12-4|TRBJ1-1
TGTGCCAGCAGTTTTGAGGGGTTAAGGGGGAGGAACACTGAAGCTTTCTTT
CASSFEGLRGRNTEAFF
>12|many|-|TRBV7-9|TRBJ2-1
TGTGCCAGCAGGAGCTCCTACAATGAGCAGTTCTTC
CASRSSYNEQFF
>19|-|TRBD2|TRBV4-3|TRBJ2-2
TGCGCCAGCAGCCAAGAAATAAGCCCGGGACTAGGGAGCACCGGGGAGCTGTTTTTT
CASSQEISPGLGSTGELFF
>15|few|TRBD1|TRBV5-1|TRBJ1-2
TGCGCCAGCAGCTACGGACAGGGGGACTACTATGGCTACACCTTC
CASSYGQGDYYGYTF
>13|few|-|TRBV7-2|TRBJ1-5
TGTGCCAGCAGCTCGACTCCTTATCAGCCCCAGCATTTT
CASSSTPYQPQHF
>14|many|TRBD2|TRBV9|TRBJ2-3
TGTGCCAGCAGCGCGGGAGGGCTGTTAGATACGCAGTATTTT
CASSAGGLLDTQYF
>16|many|TRBD2|TRBV28|TRBJ2-2
TGTGCCAGCAGTCCATGGACTAGCGGGAGGACCGGGGAGCTGTTTTTT
CASSPWTSGRTGELFF
>16|many|TRBD1|TRBV28|TRBJ1-6
TGTGCCAGCAGTTTCAACAGGGGGCTAGGTAATTCACCCCTCCACTTT
CASSFNRGLGNSPLHF
>13|many|-|TRBV5-1|TRBJ2-7
TGTGCCAGCAGCTTGGGACCAACCTACGAGCAGTACTTC
CASSLGPTYEQYF
>16|many|TRBD2|TRBV20-1|TRBJ2-1
TGCAGTGCTAGAGTTTTAGCGGGCCTCTCCTACAATGAGCAGTTCTTC
CSARVLAGLSYNEQFF
>17|-|-|TRBV14|TRBJ2-3
TGTGCCAGCAGCCAGTCCCGGGGCCTAAAGGCGGCAGATACGCAGTATTTT
CASSQSRGLKAADTQYF
>13|many|TRBD1|TRBV27|TRBJ2-7
TGTGCCAGCAGGAAGACAGGGGGCTACGAGCAGTACTTC
CASRKTGGYEQYF
>15|many|-|TRBV7-9|TRBJ1-1
TGTGCCAGCAGCTTCAGTCGGGGTGGGAACACTGAAGCTTTCTTT
CASSFSRGGNTEAFF
>14|-|-|TRBV4-2|TRBJ2-5
TGTGCCAGCAGCCAAGGACGACTGGGGGAGACCCAGTACTTC
CASSQGRLGETQYF
>14|-|TRBD1|TRBV12-3/TRBV12-4|TRBJ2-7
TGTGCCAGTAGCACACCGGGACAGTCCTACGAGCAGTGCTTC
CASSTPGQSYEQCF
>15|many|TRBD1|TRBV12-3/TRBV12-4|TRBJ2-5
TGTGCCAGCAGTGGACAACAGGGGAACCAAGAGACCCAGTACTTC
CASSGQQGNQETQYF
>19|many|TRBD1|TRBV5-1|TRBJ1-2
TGCGCCAGCAGCTTGCGGACAGGCCCAGGGGTTCCTAATCTCTATGGCTACACCTTC
CASSLRTGPGVPNLYGYTF
>14|-|-|TRBV28|TRBJ2-6
TGTGCCAGCAGTCGAGGGATGGGGGCCAACGTCCTGACTTTC
CASSRGMGANVLTF
>14|few|-|TRBV24-1|TRBJ2-3
TGTGCCACCAGTGATTTCCGAGGGTCAGATACGCAGTATTTT
CATSDFRGSDTQYF
>14|many|-|TRBV20-1|TRBJ2-3
TGCAGTGCTAGTGCAGGGGATCCCACAGATACGCAGTATTTT
CSASAGDPTDTQYF
>15|many|-|TRBV20-1|TRBJ2-3
TGCAGTGCTGCCCAACACGGCGGCAGCACAGATACGCAGTATTTT
CSAAQHGGSTDTQYF
>15|-|TRBD1|TRBV7-2|TRBJ2-7
TGTGCCAGCAGCCTGACAGGGGGCAGCGCCTACGAGCAGTACTTC
CASSLTGGSAYEQYF
>16|many|-|TRBV10-1|TRBJ2-5
TGCGCCAGCAGGATAGGCACAGGGAAAAGGGAAGAGACCCAGTACTTC
CASRIGTGKREETQYF
>13|many|-|TRBV7-2|TRBJ2-1
TGTGCCAGTACCCCAGGGTCCCTTTATGAGCAGTTCTTC
CASTPGSLYEQFF
>15|many|TRBD1|TRBV5-1|TRBJ1-1
TGCGCCAGCAGCACCCTGACAGGGGCAGGGACTGAAGCTTTCTTT
CASSTLTGAGTEAFF
>17|-|TRBD2|TRBV12-3/TRBV12-4|TRBJ2-3
TGTGCCAGCAGCCCAGCGCTCCTAGCGGGAGACACAGATACGCAGTATTTT
CASSPALLAGDTDTQYF
>14|many|-|TRBV20-1|TRBJ2-3
TGCAGTGCTAGAGAAAGCTATTTTACAGATACGCAGTATTTT
CSARESYFTDTQYF
>16|-|-|TRBV10-3|TRBJ1-2
TGTGCCATCAGTGCCGCCGGGGCAGAGAAAGACTATGGCTACACCTTC
CAISAAGAEKDYGYTF
>12|many|-|TRBV20-1|TRBJ1-5
TGCAGTGCTAGCGAGGGGTTACAGCCCCAGCATTTT
CSASEGLQPQHF
>15|-|TRBD1|TRBV15|TRBJ2-7
TGTGCCACCAGCGACCGGGACAGGAACTCCTACGAGCAGTACTTC
CATSDRDRNSYEQYF
>13|many|-|TRBV18|TRBJ1-5
TGCGCCAGCAGTCCGAATAGCAATCAGCCCCAGCATTTT
CASSPNSNQPQHF
>15|few|-|TRBV5-1|TRBJ2-7
TGCGCCAGCAGCTCGGGGGCCGACTTCACCTACGAGCAGTACTTC
CASSSGADFTYEQYF
>16|many|-|TRBV5-1|TRBJ2-2
TGCGCCAGCAGCATGGGGGCGGCCGCGAACACCGGGGAGCTGTTTTTT
CASSMGAAANTGELFF
>15|many|TRBD1|TRBV7-2|TRBJ2-5
TGTGCCAGCAGCTTTAAGACAGGGGATCAAGAGACCCAGTACTTC
CASSFKTGDQETQYF